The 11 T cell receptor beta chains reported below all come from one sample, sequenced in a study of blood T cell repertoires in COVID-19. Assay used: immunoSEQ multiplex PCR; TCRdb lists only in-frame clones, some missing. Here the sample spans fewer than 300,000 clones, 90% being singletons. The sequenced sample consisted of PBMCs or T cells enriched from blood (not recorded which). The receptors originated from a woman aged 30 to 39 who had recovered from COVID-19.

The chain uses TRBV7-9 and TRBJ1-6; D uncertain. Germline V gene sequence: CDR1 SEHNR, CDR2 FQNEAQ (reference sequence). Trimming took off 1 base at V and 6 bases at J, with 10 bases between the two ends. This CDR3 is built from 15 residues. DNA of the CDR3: TGTGCCAGCAGCTTAGATCCTCGGGGTAATTCACCCCTCCACTTT. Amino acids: CASSLDPRGNSPLHF.

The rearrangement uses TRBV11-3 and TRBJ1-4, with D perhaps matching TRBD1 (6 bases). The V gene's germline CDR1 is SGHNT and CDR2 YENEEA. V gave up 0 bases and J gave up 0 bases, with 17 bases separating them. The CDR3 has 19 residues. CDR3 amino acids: CASSLDLEGGFATNEKLFF. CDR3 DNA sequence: TGTGCCAGCAGCTTAGATCTGGAGGGGGGGTTCGCAACTAATGAAAAACTGTTTTTT.

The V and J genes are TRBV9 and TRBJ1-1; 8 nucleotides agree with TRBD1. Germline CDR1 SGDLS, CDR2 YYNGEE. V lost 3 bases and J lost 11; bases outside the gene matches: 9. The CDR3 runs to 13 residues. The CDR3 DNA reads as TGTGCCAGCAGCGACGGACAGGGAACGAAGGCTTTCTTT. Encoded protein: CASSDGQGTKAFF.

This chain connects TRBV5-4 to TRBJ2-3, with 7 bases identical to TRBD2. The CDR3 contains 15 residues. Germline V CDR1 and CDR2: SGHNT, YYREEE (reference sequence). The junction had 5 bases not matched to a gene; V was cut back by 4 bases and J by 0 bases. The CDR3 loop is CASSRTSASTDTQYF. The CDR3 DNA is TGTGCCAGCAGCCGTACTAGCGCCAGCACAGATACGCAGTATTTT.

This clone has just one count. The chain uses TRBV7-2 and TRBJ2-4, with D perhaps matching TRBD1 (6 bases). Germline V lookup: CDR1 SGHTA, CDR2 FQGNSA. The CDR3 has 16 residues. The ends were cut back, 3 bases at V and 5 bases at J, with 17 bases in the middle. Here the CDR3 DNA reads TGTGCCAGCAGCTTTTGGACAGTCGGATCTCAAAACATTCAGTACTTC. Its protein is CASSFWTVGSQNIQYF.

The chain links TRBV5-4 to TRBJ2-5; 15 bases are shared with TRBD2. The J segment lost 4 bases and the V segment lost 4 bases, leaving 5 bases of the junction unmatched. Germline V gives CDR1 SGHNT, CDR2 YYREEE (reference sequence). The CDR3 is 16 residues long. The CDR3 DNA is TGTGCCAGCAGCGCGGGACTAGCGGGAGGTCTAGAGACCCAGTACTTC. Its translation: CASSAGLAGGLETQYF.

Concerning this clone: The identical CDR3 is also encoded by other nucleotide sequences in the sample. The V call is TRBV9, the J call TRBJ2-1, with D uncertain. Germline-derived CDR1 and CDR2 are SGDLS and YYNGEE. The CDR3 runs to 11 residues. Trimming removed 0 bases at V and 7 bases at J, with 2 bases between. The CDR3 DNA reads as TGTGCCAGCAGCGTAGCGAATGAGCAGTTCTTC. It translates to CASSVANEQFF.

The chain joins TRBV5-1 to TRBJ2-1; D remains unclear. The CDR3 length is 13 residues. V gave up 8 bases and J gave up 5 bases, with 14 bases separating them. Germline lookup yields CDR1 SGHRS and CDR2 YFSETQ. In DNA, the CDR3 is TGCGCCAGTAACGAGAACGTGCACAATGAGCAGTTCTTC. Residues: CASNENVHNEQFF.

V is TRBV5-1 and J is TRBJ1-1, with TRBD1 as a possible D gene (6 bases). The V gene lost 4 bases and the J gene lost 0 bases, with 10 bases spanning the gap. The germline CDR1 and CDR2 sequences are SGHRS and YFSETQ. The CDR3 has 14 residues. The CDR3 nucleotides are TGCGCCAGCAGCGGACAGTCCATGAACACTGAAGCTTTCTTT. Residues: CASSGQSMNTEAFF.

For the CDR3, the DNA is TGTGCCAGCAGAGGGGGCCTCCAAGAGACCCAGTACTTC. Its protein is CASRGGLQETQYF. The chain employs TRBV2 and TRBJ2-5; 7 bases map to TRBD1. The CDR3 is made up of 13 amino acids. V trimming: 6 bases; J trimming: 1 base; junction bases outside the gene matches: 2. The germline gives CDR1 SNHLY, CDR2 FYNNEI.

The CDR3 region is CASSSDNRWETQYF. The CDR3, as DNA: TGTGCCAGCAGTTCGGACAACAGGTGGGAGACCCAGTACTTC. The chain couples TRBV7-9 to TRBJ2-5; a weak D match, TRBD1 (5 bases). CDR1 SEHNR and CDR2 FQNEAQ come from the germline V gene (reference sequence). The CDR3 loop spans 14 amino acids. Trimming took 6 bases from V and 5 from J, leaving 16 bases between them.